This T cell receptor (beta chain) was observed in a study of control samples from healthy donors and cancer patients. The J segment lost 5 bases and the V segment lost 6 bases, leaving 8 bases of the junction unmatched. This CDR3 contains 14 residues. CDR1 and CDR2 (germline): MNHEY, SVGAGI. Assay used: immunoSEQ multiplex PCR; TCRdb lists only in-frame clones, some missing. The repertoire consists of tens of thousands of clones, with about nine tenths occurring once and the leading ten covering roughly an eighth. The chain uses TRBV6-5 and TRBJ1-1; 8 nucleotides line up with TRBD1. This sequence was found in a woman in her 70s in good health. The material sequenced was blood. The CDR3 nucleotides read TGTGCCAGCAGGGAGGACAGGGTTCGGACTGAAGCTTTCTTT. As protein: CASREDRVRTEAFF.